Listed below are T cell receptor beta chains from one sample, sequenced in a study of identical twins. TCRdb reanalysed the 5' RACE reads using MiXCR and keeps one entry per CDR3 protein. Seen here are hundreds of thousands of distinct CDR3 sequences, roughly 6.2% observed once, and the top ten hold 1.5% to 2%. Sequencing was carried out using naive T cells sorted from blood. The receptor source for this set is a man younger than 35 in good health. The CDR3 runs from the conserved cysteine through the conserved F or W. D genes are given only for firm matches. Expanded clones get a size class; other rows say once, few or many, or leave the size out.

V	D	J	size	DNA	CDR3
TRBV6-5	.	TRBJ1-4	many	TGTGCCAGCAGTTACAAGGATGCAACTAATGAAAAACTGTTTTTT	CASSYKDATNEKLFF
TRBV7-2	.	TRBJ2-7	many	TGTGCCAGCAGCGAAACAGCCGGGACACTCTACGAGCAGTACTTC	CASSETAGTLYEQYF
TRBV9	.	TRBJ1-6	many	TGTGCCAGCAGCGCTCTTAATTCACCCCTCCACTTT	CASSALNSPLHF
TRBV7-3	.	TRBJ2-7	.	TGTGCCAGCAGCCCATACGGGGCAGACTACGAGCAGTACTTC	CASSPYGADYEQYF
TRBV15	TRBD1	TRBJ2-7	few	TGTGCCACCAGCAGGGGGTCGGGACAGGGTACCTACGAGCAGTACTTC	CATSRGSGQGTYEQYF
TRBV28	.	TRBJ1-1	many	TGTGCCAGCAGACCCGGGACGGGAAACACTGAAGCTTTCTTT	CASRPGTGNTEAFF
TRBV29-1	.	TRBJ2-2	many	TGCAGCGTCGGGTCCCTCTTAAACACCGGGGAGCTGTTTTTT	CSVGSLLNTGELFF
TRBV20-1	.	TRBJ1-5	.	TGCAGTGCTAGAGCCTCATATAGCAATCAGCCCCAGCATTTT	CSARASYSNQPQHF
TRBV30	.	TRBJ1-1	once	TGTGCCTGGAGTGTACGAAGGTCCACTGAAGCTTTCTTT	CAWSVRRSTEAFF
TRBV7-9	TRBD1	TRBJ1-3	.	TGTGCCAGCAGCCCCGGAGCCGGGACAGGGATAAACACCATATATTTT	CASSPGAGTGINTIYF
TRBV12-3/TRBV12-4	TRBD2	TRBJ2-3	many	TGTGCCAGCAGTTTGGGAGGGCCAGGGACGCAGTATTTT	CASSLGGPGTQYF
TRBV5-1	TRBD1	TRBJ2-3	many	TGCGCCAGCAGCTTGCGAACCCTGGACAGGGTTTTATCAGATACGCAGTATTTT	CASSLRTLDRVLSDTQYF
TRBV5-1	.	TRBJ1-1	many	TGCGCCAGCAGCTTGGGTCAGGCTCTGAACACTGAAGCTTTCTTT	CASSLGQALNTEAFF
TRBV21-1	.	TRBJ1-2	.	TGTGCCAGCCGAGGCGATCTCACTTTCTATGGCTACACCTTC	CASRGDLTFYGYTF
TRBV29-1	.	TRBJ1-2	.	TGCAGCGTTCGCAAAACGCCGGGAGCTAACTATGGCTACACCTTC	CSVRKTPGANYGYTF
TRBV20-1	TRBD2	TRBJ2-1	many	TGCAGTGCTCCCACTAGCGGGAGGTACAATGAGCAGTTCTTC	CSAPTSGRYNEQFF
TRBV7-2	.	TRBJ1-1	.	TGTGCCAGCAGCCTATCTACAGGAATCAACACTGAAGCTTTCTTT	CASSLSTGINTEAFF
TRBV20-1	.	TRBJ2-1	many	TGCAGTGCTAGAGATCTCTATTCAAATGAGCAGTTCTTC	CSARDLYSNEQFF
TRBV20-1	TRBD2	TRBJ2-1	.	TGCAGTGCTACATGGCGGGAGCTGCTCAATGAGCAGTTCTTC	CSATWRELLNEQFF
TRBV6-5	.	TRBJ2-2	many	TGTGCCAGCGCCACCTCCGGGGAGCTGTTTTTT	CASATSGELFF
TRBV6-2/TRBV6-3	TRBD2	TRBJ2-3	many	TGTGCCAGCAGTTACTCTCGGAACAGCGGGAGGGCGGATACGCAGTATTTT	CASSYSRNSGRADTQYF
TRBV29-1	TRBD2	TRBJ2-3	many	TGCAGCGTTAGCGGGAGGGCCTCAGATACGCAGTATTTT	CSVSGRASDTQYF
TRBV5-6	TRBD1	TRBJ2-3	.	TGTGCCAGCAGCGGATGGACAGGGCCCACAGATACGCAGTATTTT	CASSGWTGPTDTQYF
TRBV12-3/TRBV12-4	.	TRBJ1-5	many	TGTGCCAGCAGTTCCCCGTTCGGAATGCCACTGGATCAGCCCCAGCATTTT	CASSSPFGMPLDQPQHF
TRBV5-5	.	TRBJ2-7	few	TGTGCCAGCCAGCCCCCGGACGGATCGTTCTACGAGCAGTACTTC	CASQPPDGSFYEQYF
TRBV28	TRBD2	TRBJ2-4	few	TGTGCCAGCAGTCCGACTAGCGGAAGGAACATTCAGTACTTC	CASSPTSGRNIQYF
TRBV11-3	.	TRBJ2-1	few	TGTGCCAGCAGCTTAGCGTTCTCCTACAATGAGCAGTTCTTC	CASSLAFSYNEQFF
TRBV12-3/TRBV12-4	.	TRBJ2-7	few	TGTGCCAGCAGTCCGACCGGGGACGCCTACGAGCAGTACTTC	CASSPTGDAYEQYF
TRBV6-1	.	TRBJ1-6	.	TGTGCCAGCAGTGAATGGGGGCAGTATAATTCACCCCTCCACTTT	CASSEWGQYNSPLHF
TRBV10-3	.	TRBJ1-1	many	TGTGCCATCAGTGAGTTTCGTACAGGTGAGCCTGAAGCTTTCTTT	CAISEFRTGEPEAFF
TRBV29-1	.	TRBJ2-3	many	TGCAGCGTTTCGGCAGGCCCAGATACGCAGTATTTT	CSVSAGPDTQYF
TRBV19	TRBD2	TRBJ2-1	.	TGTGCCAGTAGTCCCAGGACTAGCGGGAGATTGGCCTCCTACAATGAGCAGTTCTTC	CASSPRTSGRLASYNEQFF
TRBV5-1	.	TRBJ2-1	many	TGCGCCAGCAGCTTGGCCAGAGGAGGCGATGAGCAGTTCTTC	CASSLARGGDEQFF
TRBV12-3/TRBV12-4	.	TRBJ2-2	many	TGTGCCAGCAGTTTCGGACAGTCGCGCACCGGGGAGCTGTTTTTT	CASSFGQSRTGELFF
TRBV6-5	.	TRBJ2-1	few	TGTGCCAGCAGTCACCAGACCCTCGGAGGGTACAATGAGCAGTTCTTC	CASSHQTLGGYNEQFF
TRBV30	.	TRBJ1-1	.	TGTGCCTGGAGTGTACCCATACAGAACACTGAAGCTTTCTTT	CAWSVPIQNTEAFF
TRBV7-2	TRBD1	TRBJ2-7	.	TGTGCCAGCAGCTTAGGACAGGGCGCCCACGAGCAGTACTTC	CASSLGQGAHEQYF
TRBV4-1	TRBD2	TRBJ2-3	many	TGCGCCAGCAGCCAAGATCCCCCCACGGGAGGGCAGGGAGATACGCAGTATTTT	CASSQDPPTGGQGDTQYF
TRBV29-1	.	TRBJ2-3	.	TGCAGCGGGGGTAAGGATACGCAGTATTTT	CSGGKDTQYF
TRBV7-6	.	TRBJ1-5	many	TGTGCCAGCAGCTTAGCAAGAAATCAGCCCCAGCATTTT	CASSLARNQPQHF
TRBV7-9	TRBD1	TRBJ2-7	many	TGTGCCAGCAGCTTAGAAGGGGGCATCAACGAGCAGTACTTC	CASSLEGGINEQYF
TRBV29-1	.	TRBJ2-2	many	TGCAGCGTCGCCTCGGCAGGGGTAACCGGGGAGCTGTTTTTT	CSVASAGVTGELFF
TRBV3-1	.	TRBJ2-1	many	TGTGCCAGCAGCCAAGATGAGGGGGTCTACAATGAGCAGTTCTTC	CASSQDEGVYNEQFF
TRBV27	.	TRBJ1-1	few	TGTGCCAGCAGAAAGGCGATAACAGGGTGGGCTTTCTTT	CASRKAITGWAFF
TRBV6-5	.	TRBJ1-1	many	TGTGCCAGCAGTTGGGGACGGAACACTGAAGCTTTCTTT	CASSWGRNTEAFF